This TCR beta chain was documented in a study of cytomegalovirus exposure and HLA in healthy donors (dated by TCRdb to between 2016 and 2019). With regard to the full study: According to a later analysis, the 120 or so validation repertoires were produced on the same platform as the roughly 700 repertoires of the first cohort. The study was designed to test whether signatures of past pathogen exposure could be identified by cataloging public T cell receptors. Besides the first cohort of more than 650 subjects, a separate validation cohort made up of around 120 different subjects was used. To predict cytomegalovirus infection status, the study combined high-throughput TCR immunosequencing, statistical association of individual TCRs with disease status, and machine learning. General conclusions and limits of the study: The authors suggested that the approach could potentially be extended to other disease states and immunological phenotypes. The study gave a list of about 170 TCR beta chains associated with cytomegalovirus. In both the original and validation cohorts, the classifier was reported to diagnose cytomegalovirus status with high specificity and sensitivity. In a later analysis, TCRs clustered in the first cohort were found to also tend to co-occur in the roughly 120 validation repertoires, with approximately 95% of cluster scores above 0. A later analysis had no HLA typing for the validation cohort, so co-occurrence there was scored across all 120 repertoires. In vitro tests confirmed that a few of the cytomegalovirus-associated TCR beta chains recognize cytomegalovirus antigens. Most TCR sequences were observed very rarely across donors, whereas some public TCRs were present in many individuals.

Donors formed part of the validation cohort, which comprised about 130 subjects and was distinct from the first cohort of 666 subjects. As for this clone: This clone's antigen is unknown. Base qualities are missing; no much larger clone stands one base away.

V loses 1 base of germline sequence and J loses 1 base, and the interval between the two ends is 8 bases. The CDR3 has 14 amino acids, counting the end cysteine and phenylalanine. Just CDR3 DNA is preserved here, 42 bases in frame from base 1. CDR1 SGHNT and CDR2 YYREEE were looked up in the germline V gene (reference sequence). The receptor library was made with the immunoSEQ multiplex PCR assay. Per the source publication's procedure: A statistical classification framework was developed to diagnose cytomegalovirus status using the catalog of TCR beta chain sequences. Entries here come from immuneACCESS through TCRdb and include only in-frame sequences with V and J called. Some clones fail to appear in such tables; in the studies checked, an unresolved V gene covers under half of the shortfall, and the cause of the remainder is unknown. From that table come the V and J calls and clone size; the DNA was used to work out D and trimming. For this sample the table gives about 190,000 clones, of which about 84% were detected only once. The ten largest clones capture about 1.5% of the sample.

This receptor was taken from a woman between 18 and 29 years old in good health and CMV-seronegative. The V gene is TRBV5-4 and the J gene is TRBJ2-5, with TRBD1 perhaps the D gene, on 5 matching bases. Sequences were obtained from PBMCs. The DNA sequence follows: TGTGCCAGCAGCTTGAGGGGTTTCCAAGAGACCCAGTACTTC. This gives the protein CASSLRGFQETQYF.